Sequencing of this T cell receptor beta chain was carried out in a study of spatial heterogeneity in lung cancer. Overall study context: On average, each unique TCR and UMI combination appeared more than ten times in raw reads.

Regarding time point: sample taken at primary tumor resection. Untreated early-stage non-small cell lung cancer patients, some 70 in total, were the donors. TCRs were sequenced from unsorted whole RNA of tumor, nontumor lung or PBMC. The CDR3 has 15 residues. CDR1 is SGHTA and CDR2 is FQGNSA in the germline V gene. Trimming took 0 bases from V and 6 from J, leaving 12 bases between them. This clonotype has at least ten counts. With the library built for alpha chains, this beta chain is off target and its frequency is not meaningful. Unique molecular identifiers tagged every individual TCR cDNA molecule. TCRdb used MiXCR to reprocess the 5' RACE reads, holding one entry per CDR3 protein. The profile shows fewer than 18,000 distinct CDR3 sequences, 3.6% of them singletons.

The specimen comprised normal lung tissue next to the tumor, sampled at surgery. The sequence was collected from a male donor with early-stage non-small cell lung cancer. The V call is TRBV7-2, the J call TRBJ1-5; TRBD1 might be the D (6 bases). The CDR3 sequence is CASSLASGGGQPQHF. The DNA of the CDR3 is TGTGCCAGCAGCTTAGCCTCCGGGGGCGGTCAGCCCCAGCATTTT.